This passage covers 30 T cell receptor beta chains from one sample sequenced in a study of patients and donors after allogeneic stem cell transplantation. TCRdb re-analysed the RT-PCR reads in MiXCR, keeping a single row per CDR3 protein. This repertoire shows approximately 250,000 distinct CDR3 sequences, roughly 15% found once; its top ten account for around a tenth. The sample was blood, either unsorted or a sorted T cell fraction (not recorded which). The receptors here all came from a human donor who was either an allogeneic HSCT recipient or a stem cell or donor lymphocyte infusion donor (not recorded which). It is not recorded whose cells these are; they may come from a transplant donor.

The rearrangement links TRBV20-1 to TRBJ1-2; D gene unclear. Trimming took 0 bases from V and 4 from J, leaving 3 bases between them. The CDR3 spans 11 residues. In germline, CDR1 is DFQATT, CDR2 SNEGSKA (reference sequence). CDR3 DNA sequence: TGCAGTGCTAGAGAAACCTATGGCTACACCTTC. It specifies CSARETYGYTF.

The V call is TRBV12-3 or TRBV12-4, the J call TRBJ2-3; D not certain. V gave up 3 bases and J gave up 6 bases, with 7 bases separating them. The CDR3 is 12 amino acids. The CDR3 here is CASSLFQDTQYF. CDR3 nucleotides: TGTGCCAGCAGTTTGTTTCAGGATACGCAGTATTTT.

This clonotype was recorded a few times. The gene calls are TRBV12-3 or TRBV12-4 and TRBJ2-7; 9 bases match TRBD1. Germline trimming cut 5 bases from V and 7 bases from J; bases unmatched to any gene: 12. The CDR3 runs to 15 residues. CDR3 DNA: TGTGCCAGCAGTCGGACAGGGGTGGGCAGCAGGGAGCAGTACTTC. Its translation is CASSRTGVGSREQYF.

This clonotype was counted only a few times. The CDR3 reads CSARRTSGGEQFF. The DNA for the CDR3 is TGCAGTGCTAGGAGGACTAGCGGCGGTGAGCAGTTCTTC. J is TRBJ2-1 and V is TRBV20-1; 10 bases map to TRBD2. This CDR3 comprises 13 residues. The J segment lost 9 bases and the V segment lost 3 bases, leaving 5 bases of the junction unmatched. Germline assignment: CDR1 DFQATT and CDR2 SNEGSKA (reference sequence).

This clonotype appeared a few times. The V gene is TRBV6-1, the J gene TRBJ2-7; 9 bases agree with TRBD2. Germline V gives CDR1 MNHNS, CDR2 SASEGT. The V gene end was trimmed by 7 bases and the J gene end by 3 bases; junction bases not matched to a gene: 10. The CDR3 covers 15 residues. The CDR3 sequence is CASKANIAGVYEQYF. CDR3 nucleotides: TGTGCCAGCAAGGCGAATATAGCGGGGGTCTACGAGCAGTACTTC.

There are a few counts of this clonotype. The V gene is TRBV20-1, the J gene TRBJ1-3, with D unclear. CDR1 and CDR2 (germline): DFQATT, SNEGSKA (reference sequence). V was pared by 5 bases and J by 2 bases, with 13 bases between. This CDR3 is 14 amino acids long. The DNA for the CDR3 is TGCAGTGCTCATGCCGACGGAGCTGGAAACACCATATATTTT. It yields the protein CSAHADGAGNTIYF.

This clonotype was recorded many times. V usage is TRBV9 and J usage is TRBJ2-5; 9 bases match TRBD2. Trimming at V came to 3 bases and at J to 5 bases, leaving 2 bases not matched to a gene. The length of the CDR3 is 13 residues. Germline V gives CDR1 SGDLS, CDR2 YYNGEE. The DNA for the CDR3 is TGTGCCAGCAGCGGTACTAGCGGGGAGACCCAGTACTTC. It specifies CASSGTSGETQYF.

The J gene is TRBJ1-2, the V gene TRBV6-1, with 8 bases fitting TRBD1. CDR1 and CDR2 (germline): MNHNS, SASEGT. J lost 4 bases, V lost 7 bases, and 8 bases had no gene match. CDR3 size: 14 residues. CDR3 region: CASNGGTGGYGYTF. The CDR3 bases are TGTGCCAGCAACGGGGGGACAGGTGGCTATGGCTACACCTTC.

This clonotype has a count of ten or more. V and J are TRBV29-1 and TRBJ1-5; D possibly corresponds to TRBD1 (5 bases). V was pared by 6 bases and J by 2 bases, with 11 bases between. The CDR3 loop spans 13 amino acids. CDR1 and CDR2 from the germline V gene are SQVTM and ANQGSEA. The CDR3 DNA reads as TGCAGCGTAGGGGACCCGGGCAATCAGCCCCAGCATTTT. Protein: CSVGDPGNQPQHF. Complete variable domain (other parts from reference TRBV29-1 and TRBJ1-5): SAVISQKPSRDICQRGTSLTIQCQVDSQVTMMFWYRQQPGQSLTLIATANQGSEATYESGFVIDKFPISRPNLTFSTLTVSNMSPEDSSIYLCSVGDPGNQPQHFGDGTRLSIL.

This clonotype has ten or more counts. The rearrangement uses TRBV12-3 or TRBV12-4 and TRBJ2-5, with 7 bases lining up with TRBD1. The J segment lost 4 bases and the V segment lost 7 bases, leaving 6 bases of the junction unmatched. This CDR3 spans 13 amino acids. CDR3 coding DNA: TGTGCCAGCACCCTGACAGGGTCAGAGACCCAGTACTTC. Amino acids: CASTLTGSETQYF.

This clonotype was seen a few times. V and J are TRBV29-1 and TRBJ1-3; D ambiguous. V was clipped by 6 bases and J by 0 bases, with 6 bases between them. The CDR3 has 12 residues. In germline, CDR1 is SQVTM, CDR2 ANQGSEA. CDR3 DNA sequence: TGCAGCGTGACAACCTCTGGAAACACCATATATTTT. Amino acid sequence: CSVTTSGNTIYF. The full variable domain, completed using reference TRBV29-1 and TRBJ1-3, is SAVISQKPSRDICQRGTSLTIQCQVDSQVTMMFWYRQQPGQSLTLIATANQGSEATYESGFVIDKFPISRPNLTFSTLTVSNMSPEDSSIYLCSVTTSGNTIYFGEGSWLTVV.

The sample holds a few counts of this clonotype. This may be a read error, as it is one base from a much larger clone. This chain links TRBV14 with TRBJ2-3; D ambiguous. V lost 5 bases and J 0 bases, leaving 9 bases between the germline ends. CDR3 length: 14 amino acids. Per germline, CDR1 SGHDN and CDR2 FVKESK. The CDR3 coding sequence is TGTGCCAGCAGCACAACTTTTAGCACAGATACGCAGTATTTT. This translates into CASSTTFSTDTQYF.

This clonotype was detected many times. The V gene is TRBV5-1, the J gene TRBJ2-2, with D possibly TRBD1 on 6 matching bases. Trimming cost V 2 bases and J 7 bases, with 12 bases left between them. This CDR3 region has 14 residues. CDR1 and CDR2 (germline): SGHRS, YFSETQ. CDR3 protein: CASSFYREDGELFF. Here the CDR3 DNA reads TGCGCCAGCAGCTTTTACAGGGAAGACGGGGAGCTGTTTTTT. Full variable domain (remainder filled in from reference TRBV5-1 and TRBJ2-2): KAGVTQTPRYLIKTRGQQVTLSCSPISGHRSVSWYQQTPGQGLQFLFEYFSETQRNKGNFPGRFSGRQFSNSRSEMNVSTLELGDSALYLCASSFYREDGELFFGEGSRLTVL.

This clonotype was picked up a small number of times. The chain joins TRBV10-3 to TRBJ1-2, with D unclear. The V and J ends lost 8 bases and 0 bases respectively, with 4 bases between them. This CDR3 contains 11 residues. The germline V gene has CDR1 ENHRY and CDR2 SYGVKD. CDR3 residues: CAIAANYGYTF. CDR3 sequence (DNA): TGTGCCATCGCAGCTAACTATGGCTACACCTTC.

This sequence joins TRBV5-6 and TRBJ2-7, with 11 bases that match TRBD2. The V gene end was trimmed by 4 bases and the J gene end by 0 bases; junction bases not matched to a gene: 3. Germline V gene lookup returns CDR1 SGHDT and CDR2 YYEEEE. CDR3 size: 15 residues. CDR3 nucleotides: TGTGCCAGCAGCGATAGCGGGAGGGTCTCCTACGAGCAGTACTTC. Amino acid sequence: CASSDSGRVSYEQYF.

Ten or more counts support this clonotype. This chain links TRBV7-2 with TRBJ1-5; 8 nucleotides agree with TRBD1. Unmatched junction bases numbered 10, after V lost 5 bases and J lost 7 bases. The CDR3 totals 15 residues. Germline CDR1 is SGHTA and CDR2 is FQGNSA. The chain's CDR3 is CASSIRTGSKQPQHF. Written as DNA, the CDR3 is TGTGCCAGCAGCATTAGGACAGGGTCGAAACAGCCCCAGCATTTT.

This clonotype was seen a handful of times. The chain's CDR3 is CASSQVGRHTEAFF. The CDR3 DNA sequence: TGTGCCAGCAGCCAAGTAGGCAGACACACTGAAGCTTTCTTT. The chain couples TRBV4-2 to TRBJ1-1; no definite D call. CDR1 and CDR2 (germline): LGHNA, YNFKEQ. The CDR3 has 14 residues. The V end was cut by 1 base, the J end by 3 bases, with 9 bases between.

The gene calls are TRBV20-1 and TRBJ2-2; D is unclear. Trimming removed 2 bases at V and 8 bases at J, with 9 bases between. CDR1 and CDR2 (germline): DFQATT, SNEGSKA (reference sequence). This CDR3 is built from 12 residues. CDR3 residues: CSARSYGGELFF. The CDR3 DNA is TGCAGTGCTAGATCCTATGGGGGGGAGCTGTTTTTT.

The rearrangement joins TRBV7-2 to TRBJ2-2; 8 nucleotides match TRBD2. The CDR3 spans 16 residues. J was trimmed by 6 bases and V by 4 bases; bases with no gene match: 10. In germline, CDR1 is SGHTA, CDR2 FQGNSA. The CDR3 nucleotides are TGTGCCAGCAGCTCCTTCTCGGGGGGGGGCCCCGGGGAGCTGTTTTTT. Translating gives CASSSFSGGGPGELFF. Based on the CDR3 plus reference TRBV7-2 and TRBJ2-2, the full variable domain is GAGVSQSPSNKVTEKGKDVELRCDPISGHTALYWYRQSLGQGLEFLIYFQGNSAPDKSGLPSDRFSAERTGGSVSTLTIQRTQQEDSAVYLCASSSFSGGGPGELFFGEGSRLTVL.

This clonotype was seen ten or more times. Lacking the conserved final phenylalanine or tryptophan, this CDR3 likely reflects a read error. It is unclear where the CDR3 begins or ends on the DNA, so no DNA is shown, and the CDR3 is as TCRdb lists it. The rearrangement joins TRBV14 to TRBJ1-2. The CDR3 region is 11 residues in length, termini included. CDR1 and CDR2 (germline): SGHDN, FVKESK. The CDR3 spells CASSQGVPLAL.

Only a few counts were recorded for this clonotype. This CDR3 is CASSLESGTVTDTQYF. Written as DNA, the CDR3 is TGTGCCAGCAGTCTGGAATCCGGGACAGTCACAGATACGCAGTATTTT. The genes are TRBV5-5 and TRBJ2-3, with 7 bases matching TRBD1. Germline V gene data show CDR1 as SGHKS and CDR2 as YYEKEE (reference sequence). Losses at the gene ends were 5 bases for V and 2 bases for J; bases not matched to a gene: 11. The CDR3 has 16 amino acids.

The J gene is TRBJ1-4, the V gene TRBV4-3; TRBD1 is a possible D gene (5 bases). The germline CDR1 and CDR2 sequences are LGHNA and YSLEER. The V and J ends lost 5 bases and 11 bases respectively, with 15 bases between them. The CDR3 spans 13 residues. The CDR3 here is CASSLDSGGKLFF. CDR3 DNA: TGCGCCAGCAGCTTAGACAGCGGGGGGAAACTGTTTTTT.

This clonotype was seen only a few times. The chain is built from TRBV19 and TRBJ2-2, with a tentative D call TRBD2 (6 bases). The CDR3 has 16 residues. Trimming left V 3 bases short and J 0 bases short, with 11 bases between. Per germline, CDR1 LNHDA and CDR2 SQIVND (reference sequence). The CDR3 region has the DNA TGTGCCAGTAGTATTGGTGGGACTTCGAACACCGGGGAGCTGTTTTTT. This translates into CASSIGGTSNTGELFF.

This clonotype was detected a few times. The chain uses TRBV12-3 or TRBV12-4 and TRBJ2-1; weak D call: TRBD2 (5 bases). Trimming pared 4 bases from V and 8 bases from J, leaving 24 bases between. The CDR3 loop spans 17 amino acids. Written as DNA, the CDR3 is TGTGCCAGCAGTTGGTGGGGAGTTGGAAAGGGCAGCCATGAGCAGTTCTTC. This gives the protein CASSWWGVGKGSHEQFF.

The chain carries TRBV7-9 and TRBJ2-2; 9 nucleotides align to TRBD1. The trim removed 3 bases at V and 6 bases at J, leaving 8 bases unmatched. Per germline, CDR1 SEHNR and CDR2 FQNEAQ (reference sequence). The CDR3 extends over 16 amino acids. The CDR3 nucleotides read TGTGCCAGCAGCTTCGGACAGGGGAGATTAGCCGGGGAGCTGTTTTTT. Translating gives CASSFGQGRLAGELFF.

The chain recombines TRBV15 with TRBJ2-1; the D is unclear. The CDR3 sequence is 15 residues long. The V gene lost 3 bases and the J gene lost 2 bases, with 11 bases spanning the gap. CDR1 LNHNV and CDR2 YYDKDF come from the germline V gene (reference sequence). CDR3 sequence reads: CATSRNPEPYNEQFF. CDR3 coding DNA: TGTGCCACCAGCAGGAACCCCGAGCCCTACAATGAGCAGTTCTTC.

This clonotype showed up just a few times. The chain is built from TRBV6-2 or TRBV6-3 and TRBJ1-1; 8 bases match TRBD1. The ends lost 2 bases at V and 0 bases at J; junction bases unmatched: 5. The CDR3 is made up of 16 amino acids. In germline, CDR1 is MNHEY, CDR2 SVGEGT. The CDR3 coding sequence is TGTGCCAGCAGTTACCGGACAGGGTCCATGAACACTGAAGCTTTCTTT. As protein: CASSYRTGSMNTEAFF.

V is TRBV18 and J is TRBJ1-1, with a weak D call TRBD1 (6 bases). V gave up 3 bases and J gave up 6 bases, with 11 bases separating them. The CDR3 spans 13 residues. Germline loops: CDR1 KGHSH, CDR2 LQKENI. CDR3 coding DNA: TGTGCCAGCTCACCTACAGGGTTCCCTGAAGCTTTCTTT. It yields the protein CASSPTGFPEAFF.

This clonotype was observed many times. This chain joins TRBV3-1 and TRBJ1-2; 8 bases line up with TRBD1. From germline, CDR1 is LGHDT and CDR2 YNNKEL (reference sequence). V trimming: 4 bases; J trimming: 7 bases; junction bases outside the gene matches: 11. The CDR3 extends over 15 amino acids. The CDR3 DNA reads TGTGCCAGCAGCCCCCCGGGGGACAGGAGAGTTGGCTACACCTTC. Translated, it gives CASSPPGDRRVGYTF.

The chain carries TRBV20-1 and TRBJ1-1; D call uncertain. V shed 4 bases and J shed 0 bases, with 6 bases lying between them. Germline lookup yields CDR1 DFQATT and CDR2 SNEGSKA (reference sequence). This CDR3 is built from 12 residues. This CDR3 reads CSANVVNTEAFF. The CDR3 DNA is TGCAGTGCTAATGTGGTGAACACTGAAGCTTTCTTT.